A selection of T cell receptor beta chains follows, all from one sample in a study of T cell responses to AZD1222 COVID-19 vaccine. Clones were read by immunoSEQ multiplex PCR, and TCRdb kept only the in-frame ones, dropping some. Of fewer than 150,000 clones in the sample, about 92% were seen once. This specimen consisted of peripheral blood, obtained on day 0 of AZD1222 vaccination. These receptors were obtained from an adult in good health. Each CDR3 is given with its conserved first and last residue. The D gene is left open where the match is weak. The listing skips clone size in some rows; elsewhere it reads once, few, many or a size class.

cdr3_length	v_call	clone_size	d_call	j_call	cdr3_aa	cdr3_nt
17	TRBV9	.	.	TRBJ1-3	CASSASVWSADRNTIYF	TGTGCCAGCAGCGCAAGTGTGTGGTCGGCAGACCGAAACACCATATATTTT
12	TRBV30	.	.	TRBJ2-7	CAWSAGPYEQYF	TGTGCCTGGAGCGCGGGACCCTACGAGCAGTACTTC
12	TRBV6-5	.	.	TRBJ1-5	CASGEGRQPQHF	TGTGCCAGTGGAGAAGGTCGTCAGCCCCAGCATTTT
12	TRBV19	.	.	TRBJ1-6	CASSSLGSPLHF	TGTGCCAGTAGTTCTCTCGGTTCACCCCTCCACTTT
15	TRBV27	.	.	TRBJ1-2	CASSSTLSALSGYTF	TGTGCCAGCAGTTCTACCTTATCGGCCCTCTCGGGCTACACCTTC
13	TRBV12-2	.	.	TRBJ1-2	CASRLVTYYGYTF	TGTGCAAGTCGCTTGGTAACGTACTATGGCTACACCTTC
14	TRBV6-1	.	.	TRBJ1-3	CASSVRFSGNTIYF	TGTGCCAGCAGTGTCCGGTTCTCTGGAAACACCATATATTTT
14	TRBV7-9	.	.	TRBJ1-1	CASSFQGPNTEAFF	TGTGCCAGCAGCTTTCAGGGGCCGAACACTGAAGCTTTCTTT
15	TRBV7-2	.	TRBD2	TRBJ2-3	CASSGRGGYTDTQYF	TGTGCCAGCAGCGGGCGGGGGGGTTACACAGATACGCAGTATTTT
13	TRBV30	.	.	TRBJ1-1	CAWSVRGKAEAFF	TGTGCCTGGAGTGTACGGGGCAAGGCTGAAGCTTTCTTT
13	TRBV29-1	.	.	TRBJ1-2	CSVEDPQGRGYTF	TGCAGCGTTGAAGATCCACAGGGTCGTGGCTACACCTTC
13	TRBV7-2	.	TRBD1	TRBJ1-6	CASDDRGGSPLHF	TGTGCCAGTGACGACAGGGGAGGTTCACCCCTCCACTTT
15	TRBV23-1	.	TRBD1	TRBJ1-2	CASTRPDRPKRGYTF	TGCGCCAGCACCCGCCCGGACAGGCCAAAAAGGGGCTACACCTTC
15	TRBV9	.	TRBD1	TRBJ1-2	CASRRTGQGNYGYTF	TGTGCCAGCCGGCGTACAGGACAGGGGAACTATGGCTACACCTTC
14	TRBV4-2	.	.	TRBJ2-4	CASSQDLGGDIQYF	TGTGCCAGCAGCCAAGACCTAGGGGGGGACATTCAGTACTTC
15	TRBV5-1	once	TRBD2	TRBJ2-5	CASSSAGGVGETQYF	TGCGCCAGCAGCTCGGCGGGAGGGGTGGGAGAGACCCAGTACTTC
16	TRBV7-9	.	.	TRBJ1-5	CASSLERGGVNQPQHF	TGTGCCAGCAGCTTGGAAAGGGGAGGGGTAAATCAGCCCCAGCATTTT
14	TRBV29-1	.	.	TRBJ1-1	CSVEDMTGYTEAFF	TGCAGCGTTGAAGACATGACAGGTTACACTGAAGCTTTCTTT
14	TRBV9	once	TRBD2	TRBJ2-4	CASSVEPGTSFQYF	TGTGCCAGCAGCGTAGAACCCGGGACTAGTTTCCAGTACTTC
19	TRBV5-1	.	TRBD1	TRBJ1-2	CASSSGARPTGQGFYGYTF	TGCGCCAGCAGCTCAGGGGCCCGTCCAACGGGACAGGGTTTCTATGGCTACACCTTC
16	TRBV6-1	.	TRBD2	TRBJ2-1	CASSEAPGLAYNEQFF	TGTGCCAGCAGTGAAGCCCCCGGACTAGCCTACAATGAGCAGTTCTTC
12	TRBV7-9	few	.	TRBJ2-3	CASSSGELTQYF	TGTGCCAGCAGCTCAGGGGAGTTGACGCAGTATTTT
18	TRBV28	.	TRBD1	TRBJ2-1	CASSLFGQVPSSYNEQFF	TGTGCCAGCAGTTTATTTGGACAGGTCCCCTCCTCCTACAATGAGCAGTTCTTC
14	TRBV28	.	.	TRBJ2-7	CASSLGVPTNEQYF	TGTGCCAGCAGCCTAGGGGTCCCCACAAACGAGCAGTACTTC
14	TRBV18	.	.	TRBJ1-1	CASSPPARNGRAFF	TGTGCCAGCTCACCCCCTGCTCGAAATGGACGGGCTTTCTTT
14	TRBV7-8	.	TRBD1	TRBJ1-6	CASSLDRVNSPLHF	TGTGCCAGCAGCCTGGACAGGGTAAATTCACCCCTCCACTTT
15	TRBV4-1	.	TRBD1	TRBJ1-6	CASSQGTGGDSPLHF	TGCGCCAGCAGCCAGGGGACAGGGGGCGATTCACCCCTCCACTTT
13	TRBV10-3	.	TRBD1	TRBJ1-2	CAINGQGLDGYTF	TGTGCCATCAATGGACAGGGCCTGGATGGCTACACCTTC
16	TRBV12-5	.	.	TRBJ2-2	CASGLSDSQNTGELFF	TGTGCTAGTGGTTTGAGCGACAGTCAGAACACCGGGGAGCTGTTTTTT
15	TRBV10-3	.	TRBD2	TRBJ2-2	CAIRPAGGDTGELFF	TGTGCCATCAGACCAGCGGGGGGCGACACCGGGGAGCTGTTTTTT
14	TRBV7-9	.	.	TRBJ1-2	CASSRGGDAYGYTF	TGTGCCAGCAGCCGAGGGGGAGACGCCTATGGCTACACCTTC
16	TRBV19	.	TRBD1	TRBJ1-2	CASSYNQGAYSHGYTF	TGTGCCAGTAGCTATAATCAGGGGGCGTATTCCCATGGCTACACCTTC
15	TRBV5-6	.	.	TRBJ1-6	CASRDGRRNNSPLHF	TGTGCCAGCAGGGATGGCAGAAGGAATAATTCACCCCTCCACTTT
15	TRBV5-6	.	.	TRBJ2-7	CASSLLPGVSYEQYF	TGTGCCAGCAGCTTGCTTCCAGGGGTATCCTACGAGCAGTACTTC
13	TRBV6-5	many	.	TRBJ2-7	CASSPGTHYEQYF	TGTGCCAGCAGTCCCGGGACACACTACGAGCAGTACTTC
15	TRBV7-9	.	TRBD1	TRBJ1-4	CASSPRDRGREKLFF	TGTGCCAGCAGCCCTCGGGACAGGGGGCGGGAAAAACTGTTTTTT
14	TRBV6-2/TRBV6-3	.	.	TRBJ2-7	CASSDRTSSYEQYF	TGTGCCAGCAGTGACAGGACTAGTTCCTACGAGCAGTACTTC
15	TRBV3-1/TRBV3-2	.	.	TRBJ1-3	CASSQDSSSGNTIYF	TGTGCCAGCAGCCAAGACAGCAGCTCTGGAAACACCATATATTTT
16	TRBV3-1/TRBV3-2	.	TRBD1	TRBJ1-3	CASSQAGGRSGNTIYF	TGTGCCAGCAGCCAGGCAGGGGGCCGCTCTGGAAACACCATATATTTT
15	TRBV10-3	.	.	TRBJ1-5	CAISESSNSNQPQHF	TGTGCCATCAGTGAGTCAAGTAATAGCAATCAGCCCCAGCATTTT
14	TRBV7-8	.	.	TRBJ2-2	CASSLRIGPGELFF	TGTGCCAGCAGCTTAAGGATCGGGCCCGGGGAGCTGTTTTTT
15	TRBV7-2	.	.	TRBJ1-3	CASSFGASSGNTIYF	TGTGCCAGCAGCTTTGGTGCTTCCTCTGGAAACACCATATATTTT
13	TRBV9	once	.	TRBJ2-2	CASSVDLTGELFF	TGTGCCAGCAGCGTAGATTTAACCGGGGAGCTGTTTTTT
15	TRBV7-9	.	TRBD1	TRBJ1-4	CASSHTKGAVEKLFF	TGTGCCAGCAGCCATACTAAGGGGGCCGTTGAAAAACTGTTTTTT
15	TRBV18	once	.	TRBJ1-1	CASSPRGEANTEAFF	TGTGCCAGCTCCCCAAGGGGAGAAGCGAACACTGAAGCTTTCTTT
14	TRBV9	.	.	TRBJ1-3	CASSVGGTGNTIYF	TGTGCCAGCAGCGTAGGCGGCACTGGAAACACCATATATTTT
16	TRBV30	.	.	TRBJ2-1	CAWSVGNGSSYNEQFF	TGTGCCTGGAGTGTAGGAAACGGTAGCTCCTACAATGAGCAGTTCTTC
14	TRBV4-2	once	.	TRBJ1-1	CASSQAPGVTEAFF	TGTGCCAGCAGCCAAGCTCCAGGGGTAACTGAAGCTTTCTTT
15	TRBV6-5	.	TRBD2	TRBJ2-3	CASIRLALSTDTQYF	TGTGCCAGCATCCGACTAGCTCTAAGCACAGATACGCAGTATTTT
15	TRBV27	.	.	TRBJ2-7	CASSLQGFRGYEQYF	TGTGCCAGCAGTTTGCAGGGATTTCGAGGCTACGAGCAGTACTTC
15	TRBV14	.	TRBD2	TRBJ2-5	CASRNGTSRYETQYF	TGTGCCAGCAGAAACGGGACTAGTCGATACGAGACCCAGTACTTC
14	TRBV10-3	.	.	TRBJ2-7	CAISDVDSRHEQYF	TGTGCCATCAGTGATGTGGACAGCCGACACGAGCAGTACTTC
16	TRBV7-6	.	.	TRBJ2-7	CASSLGLLRGSYEQYF	TGTGCCAGCAGCTTAGGTTTGTTACGGGGTTCCTACGAGCAGTACTTC
13	TRBV2	.	TRBD1	TRBJ2-7	CASRLGQAVGQYF	TGTGCCAGCAGATTGGGACAGGCGGTCGGGCAGTACTTC
14	TRBV19	.	.	TRBJ2-3	CASSIRDGTDTQYF	TGTGCCAGTAGTATACGGGACGGGACAGATACGCAGTATTTT
14	TRBV4-1	.	TRBD2	TRBJ2-5	CASSQQRGQETQYF	TGCGCCAGCAGCCAACAGCGGGGACAAGAGACCCAGTACTTC
15	TRBV2	.	TRBD1	TRBJ2-1	CASSGTGGMNHEQFF	TGTGCCAGCAGTGGGACAGGGGGTATGAACCATGAGCAGTTCTTC